This T cell receptor (beta chain) is from a study of a mutant IDH1 vaccine in newly diagnosed glioma. In the study overall: The treated group averaged about 44 years old and was around 62% male, about 40% female.

In the case of this clone: Its antigen is undetermined.

The time point here: week 11, during vaccination. The study gave 300 ug of mutant IDH1 20-mer peptide per vaccine dose, with topical imiquimod. The method was immunoSEQ multiplex PCR; TCRdb's version includes in-frame clones alone and lacks a portion of them. The sample lists around 31,000 clones, around four fifths occurring once. The CDR3 contains 13 residues. Trimming took off 6 bases at V and 5 bases at J, with 13 bases between the two ends. CDR1 is MNHNY, CDR2 SVGAGI, per germline (reference sequence). The material was PBMCs, obtained from a glioma patient whose treatment included an IDH1 peptide vaccine. The receptor was isolated from a man younger than 40 with glioma. The chain is built from TRBV6-6 and TRBJ2-5; D uncertain. DNA of the CDR3: TGTGCCAGCAGATACCGGCCGACGGAGACCCAGTACTTC. It encodes CASRYRPTETQYF.